Presented here are 21 T cell receptor beta chains from one specimen sequenced in a study of blood T cell repertoires in COVID-19 (dated by TCRdb to about 2020). The library came from the immunoSEQ multiplex PCR assay. Entries here come from immuneACCESS through TCRdb and include only in-frame sequences with V and J called. Some clones fail to appear in such tables; in the studies checked, an unresolved V gene covers under half of the shortfall, and the cause of the remainder is unknown. For this sample there are about 250,000 clones; over 75% appear just once. The top ten clones comprise around 8% of the sample. Material for sequencing was peripheral blood. Receptors originate from an elderly woman with acute or convalescent COVID-19.

The genes are TRBV30 and TRBJ1-3, with D hard to call. Germline CDR1 is GTSNPN and CDR2 is SVGIG (reference sequence). The CDR3 has 15 amino acids. Trimming removed 0 bases at V and 3 bases at J, with 12 bases between. The DNA of the CDR3 is TGTGCCTGGAGTGTAGAGCTGAGGCTTGGAAACACCATATATTTT. Amino acids: CAWSVELRLGNTIYF. Filled out from reference TRBV30 and TRBJ1-3, the complete variable domain reads SQTIHQWPATLVQPVGSPLSLECTVEGTSNPNLYWYRQAAGRGLQLLFYSVGIGQISSEVPQNLSASRPQDRQFILSSKKLLLSDSGFYLCAWSVELRLGNTIYFGEGSWLTVV.

The rearrangement links TRBV6-1 to TRBJ2-7, with 8 nucleotides matching TRBD2. The germline V gene encodes CDR1 MNHNS and CDR2 SASEGT. The CDR3 has 15 residues. Trimming took 2 bases from V and 1 from J; bases not matched to a gene: 4. This CDR3 is CASSESGGRSYEQYF. The CDR3 nucleotides read TGTGCCAGCAGTGAATCCGGCGGGAGGTCCTACGAGCAGTACTTC.

Here the CDR3 reads CASSLAGELTDTQYF. The CDR3, as DNA: TGTGCCAGCAGCTTAGCGGGGGAGCTCACAGATACGCAGTATTTT. The V gene is TRBV11-3, the J gene TRBJ2-3; D might be TRBD2 (6 bases). The CDR3 contains 15 residues. From germline, CDR1 is SGHNT and CDR2 YENEEA. V gave up 1 base and J gave up 2 bases, with 10 bases separating them.

This clone showed up just a few times. The CDR3, as DNA: TGTGCCAGTAGTATAAGGAGGGGTGGTGAAAAACTGTTTTTT. This translates into CASSIRRGGEKLFF. The genes are TRBV19 and TRBJ1-4; tentatively, D is TRBD1 (5 bases). The germline gives CDR1 LNHDA, CDR2 SQIVND (reference sequence). V was cut by 2 bases and J by 7 bases, with 11 bases left in between. CDR3 size: 14 residues.

The chain has TRBV7-2 and TRBJ1-5; D possibly corresponds to TRBD1 (5 bases). This CDR3 contains 15 residues. The V end was cut by 5 bases, the J end by 8 bases, with 19 bases between. Germline V gene sequence: CDR1 SGHTA, CDR2 FQGNSA. The CDR3 DNA reads TGTGCCAGCAGCCTTGATATCGGGTGGGGCAAGCCCCAGCATTTT. Amino acid sequence: CASSLDIGWGKPQHF. Full variable domain (outside the CDR3, taken from reference TRBV7-2 and TRBJ1-5): GAGVSQSPSNKVTEKGKDVELRCDPISGHTALYWYRQSLGQGLEFLIYFQGNSAPDKSGLPSDRFSAERTGGSVSTLTIQRTQQEDSAVYLCASSLDIGWGKPQHFGDGTRLSIL.

The V and J genes are TRBV5-1 and TRBJ2-7; unclear D gene. The V end lost 0 bases, the J end lost 2 bases, and 9 bases lay between the germline ends. From germline, CDR1 is SGHRS and CDR2 YFSETQ. This CDR3 is 14 amino acids long. CDR3 residues: CASSLGVGPYEQYF. The CDR3 DNA is TGCGCCAGCAGCTTGGGGGTGGGCCCCTACGAGCAGTACTTC.

This chain connects TRBV29-1 to TRBJ1-2; TRBD1 matches 9 bases. After removal of 4 bases from V and 6 bases from J, the junction contained 12 bases not matched to a gene. Germline V gene sequence: CDR1 SQVTM, CDR2 ANQGSEA. The CDR3 contains 15 residues. In nucleotides, the CDR3 is TGCAGCGTTGTTTCCTCCGGGACAGGGTCGGATGGCTACACCTTC. Protein sequence: CSVVSSGTGSDGYTF.

This clone was counted only a few times. The chain has TRBV5-1 and TRBJ1-1, with a weak D call TRBD1 (6 bases). This CDR3 region has 13 residues. Trimming removed 3 bases from V and 1 base from J, with 7 bases in between. CDR1 is SGHRS and CDR2 is YFSETQ in the germline V gene. CDR3 nucleotide sequence: TGCGCCAGCAGCTCGGGACAGAACACTGAAGCTTTCTTT. Residues: CASSSGQNTEAFF.

The rearrangement joins TRBV10-1 to TRBJ1-1, with TRBD1 matching 9 bases. This CDR3 has 15 residues. Germline CDR1 reads WNHNN; CDR2 reads SYGVQD (reference sequence). The V and J ends lost 5 bases and 1 base, in that order; junction bases with no gene match: 5. The CDR3 is CASSPGTGRNTEAFF. DNA of the CDR3: TGCGCCAGCAGTCCCGGGACAGGGCGGAACACTGAAGCTTTCTTT.

The V and J genes are TRBV5-4 and TRBJ1-2, with D perhaps matching TRBD1 (6 bases). V lost 0 bases and J lost 4, with 19 bases in between. Germline CDR1 and CDR2: SGHNT and YYREEE (reference sequence). The CDR3 is 17 amino acids. DNA of the CDR3: TGTGCCAGCAGCTTGGGGGGACGAGGGGGAAGGAGCTATGGCTACACCTTC. Protein: CASSLGGRGGRSYGYTF.

For this clone: This sample also contains other DNA sequences that code for the same CDR3. The chain's CDR3 is CASRLTVTDTQYF. The CDR3, as DNA: TGTGCCAGCAGGCTGACTGTCACAGATACGCAGTATTTT. The chain links TRBV5-6 to TRBJ2-3; D is uncertain. This CDR3 spans 13 amino acids. V lost 5 bases and J 2 bases, leaving 9 bases between the germline ends. Per germline, CDR1 SGHDT and CDR2 YYEEEE. Drawing the rest from reference TRBV5-6 and TRBJ2-3, the complete variable domain is DAGVTQSPTHLIKTRGQQVTLRCSPKSGHDTVSWYQQALGQGPQFIFQYYEEEERQRGNFPDRFSGHQFPNYSSELNVNALLLGDSALYLCASRLTVTDTQYFGPGTRLTVL.

This clone showed up just once. V is TRBV5-4 and J is TRBJ2-3; 11 bases line up with TRBD2. The length of the CDR3 is 14 residues. The junction had 2 bases not matched to a gene; V was cut back by 2 bases and J by 6 bases. Germline V gene sequence: CDR1 SGHNT, CDR2 YYREEE (reference sequence). The CDR3 spells CASSFSGGADTQYF. CDR3 bases: TGTGCCAGCAGCTTTAGCGGGGGGGCGGATACGCAGTATTTT. Combining the CDR3 with reference TRBV5-4 and TRBJ2-3 gives the whole variable domain ETGVTQSPTHLIKTRGQQVTLRCSSQSGHNTVSWYQQALGQGPQFIFQYYREEENGRGNFPPRFSGLQFPNYSSELNVNALELDDSALYLCASSFSGGADTQYFGPGTRLTVL.

The chain employs TRBV7-9 and TRBJ1-1, with 8 positions matching TRBD1. Trimming cost V 3 bases and J 1 base; bases outside gene matches: 4. The CDR3 is made up of 15 amino acids. CDR1 is SEHNR and CDR2 is FQNEAQ in the germline V gene (reference sequence). CDR3 DNA sequence: TGTGCCAGCAGCTTCCTTGGGACAGGGAACACTGAAGCTTTCTTT. It translates to CASSFLGTGNTEAFF.

The chain carries TRBV21-1 and TRBJ2-7; no DNA check was done on the table's D call, TRBD1. TRBV21-1 represents a pseudogene. The CDR3 sequence is 15 residues long. The CDR3 sequence is CASYPSRGQGHEQYF. In nucleotides, the CDR3 is TGTGCCAGCTACCCTAGCCGGGGACAGGGCCACGAGCAGTACTTC.

The J gene is TRBJ2-1, the V gene TRBV3-1 (or the pseudogene TRBV3-2); perhaps TRBD2 as D (6 bases). CDR3 length: 16 residues. Germline assignment: CDR1 LGHDT and CDR2 YNNKEL (reference sequence). Trimming removed 3 bases from V and 6 bases from J, with 18 bases in between. CDR3 region: CASSQILAPRPNEQFF. DNA of the CDR3: TGTGCCAGCAGCCAGATACTAGCTCCCCGGCCCAATGAGCAGTTCTTC.

The chain uses TRBV2 and TRBJ2-7; TRBD2 aligns across 8 bases. Trimming took 3 bases from V and 3 from J; bases not matched to a gene: 4. The CDR3 is 14 amino acids. Germline-derived CDR1 and CDR2 are SNHLY and FYNNEI. The CDR3 coding sequence is TGTGCCAGCAGTGACTGGACTAGCTACTACGAGCAGTACTTC. The encoded protein is CASSDWTSYYEQYF.

V gene TRBV9 combines with J gene TRBJ2-7; tentative D call: TRBD1 (5 bases). Germline V lookup: CDR1 SGDLS, CDR2 YYNGEE. V lost 0 bases, J lost 1 base, and 11 bases lay in between. The length of the CDR3 is 15 residues. The CDR3 here is CASSVGQGRSYEQYF. The DNA for the CDR3 is TGTGCCAGCAGCGTAGGGCAGGGAAGATCCTACGAGCAGTACTTC.

V usage is TRBV7-9 and J usage is TRBJ1-2; TRBD1 matches 8 bases. The CDR3 loop spans 13 amino acids. Germline values: CDR1 SEHNR, CDR2 FQNEAQ (reference sequence). V was clipped by 5 bases and J by 6 bases; unmatched bases: 5. CDR3 sequence (DNA): TGTGCCAGCAGCCCGACAGGGGCGGATGGCTACACCTTC. Its protein product is CASSPTGADGYTF.

The CDR3 DNA sequence: TGTGCCACCAGTGATTTGCAGGGGACAGTTAACAATGAGCAGTTCTTC. This gives the protein CATSDLQGTVNNEQFF. The chain joins TRBV24-1 to TRBJ2-1, with 7 bases fitting TRBD1. CDR3 length: 16 amino acids. The V segment lost 0 bases and the J segment 5 bases; nucleotides outside the gene matches: 6. The germline V gene has CDR1 KGHDR and CDR2 SFDVKD.

The chain uses TRBV18 and TRBJ1-1; 12 nucleotides line up with TRBD1. The CDR3 loop spans 18 amino acids. The germline V gene has CDR1 KGHSH and CDR2 LQKENI. J lost 4 bases, V lost 5 bases, and 14 bases had no gene match. DNA of the CDR3: TGTGCCAGCTCAGCACAACGGGGACAGGGGGCGTTGGCCACTGAAGCTTTCTTT. Its protein is CASSAQRGQGALATEAFF.

This clone has only a few counts. This chain links TRBV2 with TRBJ2-7; 13 bases line up with TRBD2. V was clipped by 6 bases and J by 5 bases; unmatched bases: 4. This CDR3 contains 14 residues. Germline V gene sequence: CDR1 SNHLY, CDR2 FYNNEI. The CDR3 region has the DNA TGTGCCAGCAGACTAGCGGGGGGGAGCGACGAGCAGTACTTC. Encoded protein: CASRLAGGSDEQYF.